What follows are 19 T cell receptor beta chains derived from one specimen sequenced in a study of blood T cell repertoires in COVID-19. TCRdb's copy holds only in-frame clones and misses some; the assay was immunoSEQ multiplex PCR. The repertoire includes hundreds of thousands of clones, around four fifths of them detected once, and approximately 2.6% sits in the top ten. The sequenced sample was peripheral blood. Every receptor here comes from a woman between 70 and 85 years old with active or convalescent COVID-19.

The J gene is TRBJ2-2, the V gene TRBV19; no firm D call. Germline lookup yields CDR1 LNHDA and CDR2 SQIVND (reference sequence). The CDR3 length is 16 residues. V lost 6 bases to trimming and J lost 4 bases, with 18 bases between them. The CDR3 reads CASRPISSSLTGELFF. In nucleotides, the CDR3 is TGTGCCAGTAGGCCCATCAGTAGCAGCCTCACCGGGGAGCTGTTTTTT.

V usage is TRBV19 and J usage is TRBJ2-6; D is perhaps TRBD2 (5 bases). The CDR3 runs to 15 residues. Deletions cut 11 bases from V and 0 bases from J, with 14 bases between. Looked up from germline, CDR1 is LNHDA and CDR2 is SQIVND (reference sequence). CDR3: CASVEGSSGANVLTF. CDR3 DNA sequence: TGTGCCTCCGTCGAGGGAAGCTCTGGGGCCAACGTCCTGACTTTC.

This rearrangement joins TRBV5-1 to TRBJ2-5; TRBD2 agrees at 11 bases. This CDR3 is built from 15 residues. The V segment lost 4 bases and the J segment 5 bases; nucleotides outside the gene matches: 7. Germline CDR1 is SGHRS and CDR2 is YFSETQ. CDR3 in amino acids: CASSRSGGDAETQYF. CDR3 DNA sequence: TGCGCCAGCAGCCGTAGCGGGGGGGATGCGGAGACCCAGTACTTC.

V is TRBV3-1 (or the pseudogene TRBV3-2) and J is TRBJ1-5; unclear D gene. The CDR3 runs 16 residues. Germline CDR1 reads LGHDT; CDR2 reads YNNKEL (reference sequence). V was pared by 0 bases and J by 9 bases, with 18 bases between. CDR3 sequence reads: CASSQDYQAGFRPQHF. In DNA form, the CDR3 reads TGTGCCAGCAGCCAAGATTACCAGGCTGGATTCCGGCCCCAGCATTTT.

The gene calls are TRBV5-1 and TRBJ2-2; TRBD1 agrees at 8 bases. V gave up 3 bases and J gave up 0 bases; unmatched junction bases: 4. Germline loops: CDR1 SGHRS, CDR2 YFSETQ. The length of the CDR3 is 16 residues. In DNA, the CDR3 is TGCGCCAGCAGCTCCGGACAGGGCGCGAACACCGGGGAGCTGTTTTTT. Translated: CASSSGQGANTGELFF.

The chain has TRBV10-1 and TRBJ2-5; TRBD2 agrees at 7 bases. V gave up 6 bases and J gave up 3 bases; unmatched junction bases: 7. The germline V gene has CDR1 WNHNN and CDR2 SYGVQD (reference sequence). The CDR3 contains 14 residues. CDR3 bases: TGCGCCAGCAGAATCAGCGGGGACGAAGAGACCCAGTACTTC. Translating gives CASRISGDEETQYF.

This clone has only one observation. V usage is TRBV7-8 and J usage is TRBJ1-1; 8 bases align to TRBD1. Per the germline V gene, CDR1 is SGHVS and CDR2 is FQNEAQ. J was trimmed by 1 base and V by 5 bases; bases with no gene match: 6. CDR3 length: 15 residues. The CDR3 DNA reads as TGTGCCAGCAGCGCCCCCGACAGGGGGAACACTGAAGCTTTCTTT. Its protein product is CASSAPDRGNTEAFF.

V is TRBV5-1 and J is TRBJ2-3, with unresolved D. V lost 0 bases and J lost 2, with 7 bases in between. This CDR3 is built from 14 residues. CDR1 and CDR2 from the germline V gene are SGHRS and YFSETQ. The DNA for the CDR3 is TGCGCCAGCAGCTTGGCCCCACTCACAGATACGCAGTATTTT. This codes for CASSLAPLTDTQYF. The entire variable domain, with the rest obtained from reference TRBV5-1 and TRBJ2-3, is as follows: KAGVTQTPRYLIKTRGQQVTLSCSPISGHRSVSWYQQTPGQGLQFLFEYFSETQRNKGNFPGRFSGRQFSNSRSEMNVSTLELGDSALYLCASSLAPLTDTQYFGPGTRLTVL.

This sequence joins TRBV5-1 and TRBJ1-2; no definite D call. This CDR3 contains 16 residues. V was cut by 0 bases and J by 4 bases, with 16 bases left in between. Germline V gives CDR1 SGHRS, CDR2 YFSETQ. This CDR3 reads CASSLGGGTLVYGYTF. CDR3 nucleotide sequence: TGCGCCAGCAGCTTGGGAGGCGGAACCCTAGTCTATGGCTACACCTTC.

In DNA form, the CDR3 reads TGTGCCAGCAGCCAAGGCCACGCGCTAAGAGGCTACACCTTC. Amino acids: CASSQGHALRGYTF. The genes are TRBV3-1 (or the pseudogene TRBV3-2) and TRBJ1-2; D is undetermined. V was trimmed by 1 base and J by 8 bases, leaving 14 bases between them. Looked up from germline, CDR1 is LGHDT and CDR2 is YNNKEL (reference sequence). There are 14 residues in the CDR3.

The chain couples TRBV7-9 to TRBJ1-5; 7 bases are a match to TRBD1. After removal of 4 bases from V and 0 bases from J, the junction contained 3 bases not matched to a gene. The CDR3 runs to 15 residues. Germline V gene data show CDR1 as SEHNR and CDR2 as FQNEAQ (reference sequence). The CDR3 DNA reads TGTGCCAGCAGCTCACAGGGGAATAGCAATCAGCCCCAGCATTTT. It encodes CASSSQGNSNQPQHF.

V is TRBV5-4 and J is TRBJ2-3; D call uncertain. Germline V CDR1 and CDR2: SGHNT, YYREEE (reference sequence). The CDR3 is 15 residues long. The V end lost 4 bases, the J end lost 3 bases, and 15 bases lay between the germline ends. The CDR3 DNA is TGTGCCAGCAGCCCTCCGGCGTTAGCTACAGATACGCAGTATTTT. Its translation: CASSPPALATDTQYF.

This clone was picked up many times. The chain couples TRBV15 to TRBJ2-1; 12 bases line up with TRBD2. V shed 0 bases, J shed 10 bases, and the junction held 4 bases outside the gene matches. Germline V gene lookup returns CDR1 LNHNV and CDR2 YYDKDF (reference sequence). The CDR3 has 15 residues. This chain's CDR3 is CATSRELAGGGEQFF. CDR3 sequence (DNA): TGTGCCACCAGCAGAGAACTAGCGGGAGGAGGGGAGCAGTTCTTC.

This clone has just one count. The chain employs TRBV2 and TRBJ1-2; 9 bases fit TRBD1. From germline, CDR1 is SNHLY and CDR2 FYNNEI. After removal of 3 bases from V and 6 bases from J, the junction contained 5 bases not matched to a gene. The CDR3 is 14 amino acids. Here the CDR3 DNA reads TGTGCCAGCAGTGAGGGACAGGGATCTGATGGCTACACCTTC. Encoded protein: CASSEGQGSDGYTF.

The chain joins TRBV2 to TRBJ1-2; 7 nucleotides match TRBD1. The CDR3 loop spans 13 amino acids. CDR1 is SNHLY and CDR2 is FYNNEI in the germline V gene. The junction had 9 bases not matched to a gene; V was cut back by 6 bases and J by 8 bases. CDR3 sequence (DNA): TGTGCCAGCAGAAGACAGGGAGCTGGCGGCTACACCTTC. Translated: CASRRQGAGGYTF.

The V and J genes are TRBV5-1 and TRBJ1-6, with TRBD1 as a possible D gene (6 bases). The germline gives CDR1 SGHRS, CDR2 YFSETQ. V dropped 1 base and J dropped 5 bases, with 13 bases sitting between them. The CDR3 extends over 16 amino acids. The CDR3 sequence: CASSLRSGQNNSPLHF. The CDR3 DNA reads TGCGCCAGCAGCTTGCGCTCGGGACAAAATAATTCACCCCTCCACTTT.

The chain links TRBV7-9 to TRBJ1-2; 7 nucleotides agree with TRBD1. This CDR3 spans 14 amino acids. Trimming took 7 bases from V and 12 from J; bases not matched to a gene: 17. Germline CDR1 and CDR2: SEHNR and FQNEAQ (reference sequence). The CDR3 here is CASTRTGVGSYHTF. CDR3 coding DNA: TGTGCCAGCACCAGGACAGGCGTCGGATCTTATCACACCTTC.

The chain combines TRBV3-1 (or the pseudogene TRBV3-2) with TRBJ2-5, with a tentative D call TRBD2 (5 bases). Per germline, CDR1 LGHDT and CDR2 YNNKEL (reference sequence). There are 13 residues in the CDR3. Trimming stripped 4 bases from V and 4 bases from J, with 10 bases between. CDR3 coding DNA: TGTGCCAGCAGCCCCCCGGGATTAGAGACCCAGTACTTC. Its translation: CASSPPGLETQYF.

This chain uses TRBV4-1 with TRBJ2-7; TRBD1 aligns across 8 bases. Germline V gene sequence: CDR1 MGHRA, CDR2 YSYEKL. Losses at the gene ends were 3 bases for V and 3 bases for J; bases not matched to a gene: 13. This CDR3 is built from 17 residues. CDR3 DNA: TGCGCCAGCAGCCATGCACAGGGGGAAAGTCTGGGCTACGAGCAGTACTTC. It codes for CASSHAQGESLGYEQYF.